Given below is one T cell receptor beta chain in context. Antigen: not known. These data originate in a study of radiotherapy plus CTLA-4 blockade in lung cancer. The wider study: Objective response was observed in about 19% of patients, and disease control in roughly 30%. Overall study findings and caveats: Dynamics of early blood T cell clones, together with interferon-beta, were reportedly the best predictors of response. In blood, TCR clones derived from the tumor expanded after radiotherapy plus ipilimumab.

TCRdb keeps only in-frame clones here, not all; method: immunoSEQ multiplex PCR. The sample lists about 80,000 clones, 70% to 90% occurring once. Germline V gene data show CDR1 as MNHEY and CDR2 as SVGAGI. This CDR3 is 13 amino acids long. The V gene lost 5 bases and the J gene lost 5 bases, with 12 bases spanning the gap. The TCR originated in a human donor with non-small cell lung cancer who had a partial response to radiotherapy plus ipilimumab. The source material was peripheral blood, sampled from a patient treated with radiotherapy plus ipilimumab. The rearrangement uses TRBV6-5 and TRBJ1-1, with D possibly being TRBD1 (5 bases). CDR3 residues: CASSEQEKTEAFF. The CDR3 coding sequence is TGTGCCAGCAGTGAACAGGAGAAGACTGAAGCTTTCTTT.